The subject of this entry is one TCR beta chain. Its antigen remains unknown. The PCR contained 60 Vbeta and 13 Jbeta primers. Profiled with immunoSEQ multiplex PCR; TCRdb holds only in-frame clones, not every one. Of under 150,000 clones listed, less than 10% are singletons. This sample is drawn from a study of cytomegalovirus exposure and HLA in healthy donors. Study information: There were more than 350 genotyped donors. Of these, 81% fell in the genetic ancestry cluster associated with self-reported Caucasian donors. The study's findings and limits: When a later analysis compared HLA-associated TCR beta chains with equally common others, the HLA-associated chains turned out to be more clonally expanded and to have lower generation probabilities. In vitro testing confirmed a few CMV-associated chains as specific for CMV antigens. Presence/absence analyses assumed roughly uniform sequencing depth across donors, which may not hold.

Germline values: CDR1 MNHEY, CDR2 SVGAGI. The CDR3 is 15 residues long. J was trimmed by 2 bases and V by 1 base; bases with no gene match: 2. Material for sequencing was PBMCs. The V call is TRBV6-5, the J call TRBJ2-5; 9 positions agree with TRBD1. The clonotype originates from a male donor in good health and CMV-seronegative. CDR3 sequence reads: CASSYFGQGQETQYF. The CDR3 DNA sequence: TGTGCCAGCAGTTACTTCGGACAGGGGCAAGAGACCCAGTACTTC.